This T cell receptor (beta chain) was captured in a study of CD8 T cells in ankylosing spondylitis. Study-level points and caveats: Made up of eight highly homologous variants, a TCR beta motif appeared characteristic of ankylosing spondylitis blood.

The CDR3 length is 14 residues. This clonotype was recorded at least ten times. Its antigen remains unidentified. One junction end disagrees with the germline gene, perhaps due to a read error. From the 5' RACE reads, TCRdb called clonotypes with MiXCR, one entry per CDR3 protein. The top ten hold approximately 0.93% of the sample, which has about 440,000 distinct CDR3 sequences, approximately 17% seen once. The sequencing input was blood, either unsorted or a sorted T cell fraction (not recorded which). The sequence derives from a male donor with ankylosing spondylitis. The rearrangement uses TRBV12-3 or TRBV12-4 and TRBJ1-6; D might be TRBD1 (6 bases). The CDR3 nucleotides are TGTGCCAGCAGCTTAGGACAGACCAATTCACCCCTCCACTTT. Protein: CASSLGQTNSPLHF.